This passage covers 18 T cell receptor beta chains from one sample sequenced in a study of T cell changes during pregnancy in multiple sclerosis. Here immunoSEQ multiplex PCR was the method, and the copy in TCRdb shows in-frame clones only, minus some. The sample yields fewer than 90,000 clones, 94% seen once. Sequenced here: peripheral blood, sampled after pregnancy. These receptors were obtained from a female donor in good health, enrolled as a control in a pregnancy study.

The chain carries TRBV5-1 and TRBJ2-5; D gene uncertain. Germline V gene lookup returns CDR1 SGHRS and CDR2 YFSETQ. This CDR3 has 13 residues. The V end was cut by 2 bases, the J end by 3 bases, with 8 bases between. CDR3 loop: CASSLHQEETQYF. The CDR3 DNA reads as TGCGCCAGCAGCTTACACCAAGAAGAGACCCAGTACTTC.

The chain carries TRBV4-2 and TRBJ2-2, with 8 bases matching TRBD2. Germline V gene lookup returns CDR1 LGHNA and CDR2 YNFKEQ. V shed 1 base, J shed 6 bases, and the junction held 10 bases outside the gene matches. This CDR3 region has 17 residues. The CDR3 DNA follows: TGTGCCAGCAGCCAAGTCCCCCCAGCGGGAGTACCCGGGGAGCTGTTTTTT. Its protein is CASSQVPPAGVPGELFF.

The V and J genes are TRBV6-1 and TRBJ2-3; weak D call: TRBD2 (6 bases). Trimming stripped 7 bases from V and 4 bases from J, with 15 bases between. CDR1 MNHNS and CDR2 SASEGT come from the germline V gene. There are 14 residues in the CDR3. CDR3 DNA sequence: TGTGCCAGCACCGAGGAAGGGGAGGCAGATACGCAGTATTTT. Translated, it gives CASTEEGEADTQYF.

This clone was detected only a few times. This chain uses TRBV27 with TRBJ1-2; weak D call: TRBD1 (6 bases). This CDR3 has 13 amino acids. CDR1 and CDR2 (germline): MNHEY, SMNVEV (reference sequence). With 4 bases removed from V and 4 bases from J, the gap between germline ends came to 10 bases. The CDR3 spells CASSSTGTYGYTF. The DNA of the CDR3 is TGTGCCAGCAGTTCAACAGGGACCTATGGCTACACCTTC.

V and J are TRBV28 and TRBJ2-2; 11 positions match TRBD1. V gave up 6 bases and J gave up 3 bases; unmatched junction bases: 3. In germline, CDR1 is MDHEN, CDR2 SYDVKM. The CDR3 runs to 15 residues. As DNA, the CDR3 is TGTGCCAGCAGCTCGGGACAGGGGGACACCGGGGAGCTGTTTTTT. Amino acids: CASSSGQGDTGELFF. Filled out from reference TRBV28 and TRBJ2-2, the complete variable domain reads DVKVTQSSRYLVKRTGEKVFLECVQDMDHENMFWYRQDPGLGLRLIYFSYDVKMKEKGDIPEGYSVSREKKERFSLILESASTNQTSMYLCASSSGQGDTGELFFGEGSRLTVL.

The V call is TRBV10-3, the J call TRBJ2-5; maybe TRBD1 (6 bases). There are 14 residues in the CDR3. Germline V gene lookup returns CDR1 ENHRY and CDR2 SYGVKD. The ends were cut back, 5 bases at V and 5 bases at J, with 15 bases in the middle. This chain's CDR3 is CAISSGQTRETQYF. The CDR3 DNA reads as TGTGCCATCAGTTCCGGACAGACCAGGGAGACCCAGTACTTC.

The chain is built from TRBV5-6 and TRBJ2-4; TRBD2 aligns across 8 bases. J lost 8 bases, V lost 4 bases, and 8 bases had no gene match. The CDR3 consists of 14 residues. Germline CDR1 and CDR2: SGHDT and YYEEEE. The CDR3 sequence is CASSQLLRGDIQYF. In DNA, the CDR3 is TGTGCCAGCAGCCAGCTTTTGCGGGGGGACATTCAGTACTTC.

The rearrangement uses TRBV18 and TRBJ1-3, with D maybe TRBD1 (5 bases). Germline loops: CDR1 KGHSH, CDR2 LQKENI. With 2 bases removed from V and 0 bases from J, the gap between germline ends came to 11 bases. The length of the CDR3 is 16 residues. This CDR3 reads CASSPSGESSGNTIYF. CDR3 nucleotide sequence: TGTGCCAGCTCACCATCGGGGGAGAGCTCTGGAAACACCATATATTTT.

V is TRBV6-1 and J is TRBJ2-7; D is possibly TRBD1 (6 bases). The CDR3 is 13 amino acids. In germline, CDR1 is MNHNS, CDR2 SASEGT. V lost 6 bases and J lost 4, with 13 bases in between. The CDR3 here is CASRWTVQYEQYF. The CDR3 DNA sequence: TGTGCCAGCAGGTGGACAGTACAATACGAGCAGTACTTC.

V usage is TRBV6-1 and J usage is TRBJ1-1; D gene unclear. Trimming took off 5 bases at V and 1 base at J, with 5 bases between the two ends. The germline gives CDR1 MNHNS, CDR2 SASEGT. The CDR3 runs to 12 residues. The CDR3 bases are TGTGCCAGCAGTAGGAGGAACACTGAAGCTTTCTTT. The encoded protein is CASSRRNTEAFF.

This chain connects TRBV28 to TRBJ2-2; 8 nucleotides align to TRBD1. The CDR3 is made up of 16 amino acids. V gave up 1 base and J gave up 7 bases; unmatched junction bases: 8. CDR1 is MDHEN, CDR2 SYDVKM, per germline. This CDR3 reads CASSLYGTGRGGELFF. The DNA for the CDR3 is TGTGCCAGCAGTTTATATGGGACAGGAAGAGGCGGGGAGCTGTTTTTT.

The J gene is TRBJ2-1, the V gene TRBV19; D is unclear. This CDR3 has 13 amino acids. Germline assignment: CDR1 LNHDA and CDR2 SQIVND (reference sequence). Trimming removed 5 bases from V and 4 bases from J, with 9 bases in between. CDR3 residues: CASSSGLYNEQFF. The DNA for the CDR3 is TGTGCCAGTAGTTCAGGTCTGTACAATGAGCAGTTCTTC.

This sequence joins TRBV27 and TRBJ2-7; TRBD2 aligns across 10 bases. CDR3 size: 16 residues. After removal of 1 base from V and 0 bases from J, the junction contained 3 bases not matched to a gene. Germline V gives CDR1 MNHEY, CDR2 SMNVEV (reference sequence). Here the CDR3 DNA reads TGTGCCAGCAGTTTATATCCTAGCGGGAGCTCCTACGAGCAGTACTTC. Translating it yields CASSLYPSGSSYEQYF.

The V gene is TRBV11-3, the J gene TRBJ2-7; D call uncertain. The germline gives CDR1 SGHNT, CDR2 YENEEA. This CDR3 comprises 13 residues. The V end lost 5 bases, the J end lost 6 bases, and 14 bases lay between the germline ends. CDR3 in amino acids: CASSLGIGGEQYF. The CDR3 DNA reads as TGTGCCAGCAGCCTTGGCATAGGCGGCGAGCAGTACTTC.

The chain recombines TRBV11-2 with TRBJ2-7; TRBD1 agrees at 10 bases. V lost 6 bases, J lost 5 bases, and 10 bases stayed unmatched. CDR3 size: 15 residues. Looked up from germline, CDR1 is SGHAT and CDR2 is FQNNGV. CDR3 DNA: TGTGCCAGCAGACCTACCGACAGGGGGCTCAACGAGCAGTACTTC. Protein: CASRPTDRGLNEQYF.

V and J are TRBV19 and TRBJ2-2; 7 bases map to TRBD1. The CDR3 spans 15 residues. Germline CDR1 is LNHDA and CDR2 is SQIVND (reference sequence). V trimming: 9 bases; J trimming: 3 bases; junction bases outside the gene matches: 10. Written as DNA, the CDR3 is TGTGCCAGAGGGGTTTGGGACAGATACACCGGGGAGCTGTTTTTT. Its translation: CARGVWDRYTGELFF.

This chain links TRBV7-9 with TRBJ1-1; tentatively, D is TRBD1 (6 bases). The CDR3 covers 17 residues. Per the germline V gene, CDR1 is SEHNR and CDR2 is FQNEAQ (reference sequence). The germline V and J ends were trimmed by 5 bases and 1 base, with 20 bases remaining between them. CDR3 loop: CASSGRGGGFGNTEAFF. The CDR3 DNA reads TGTGCCAGCAGCGGGCGGGGAGGGGGTTTTGGGAACACTGAAGCTTTCTTT. Full variable domain (rest looked up from reference TRBV7-9 and TRBJ1-1): DTGVSQNPRHKITKRGQNVTFRCDPISEHNRLYWYRQTLGQGPEFLTYFQNEAQLEKSRLLSDRFSAERPKGSFSTLEIQRTEQGDSAMYLCASSGRGGGFGNTEAFFGQGTRLTVV.

J is TRBJ2-5 and V is TRBV12-5, with D possibly TRBD1 on 7 matching bases. Per germline, CDR1 LGHNT and CDR2 FRNRAP. This CDR3 spans 15 amino acids. V lost 1 base, J lost 5 bases, and 14 bases lay in between. CDR3 sequence: CASGLGGGGQETQYF. The CDR3 DNA is TGTGCTAGTGGTTTGGGCGGAGGGGGCCAGGAGACCCAGTACTTC.